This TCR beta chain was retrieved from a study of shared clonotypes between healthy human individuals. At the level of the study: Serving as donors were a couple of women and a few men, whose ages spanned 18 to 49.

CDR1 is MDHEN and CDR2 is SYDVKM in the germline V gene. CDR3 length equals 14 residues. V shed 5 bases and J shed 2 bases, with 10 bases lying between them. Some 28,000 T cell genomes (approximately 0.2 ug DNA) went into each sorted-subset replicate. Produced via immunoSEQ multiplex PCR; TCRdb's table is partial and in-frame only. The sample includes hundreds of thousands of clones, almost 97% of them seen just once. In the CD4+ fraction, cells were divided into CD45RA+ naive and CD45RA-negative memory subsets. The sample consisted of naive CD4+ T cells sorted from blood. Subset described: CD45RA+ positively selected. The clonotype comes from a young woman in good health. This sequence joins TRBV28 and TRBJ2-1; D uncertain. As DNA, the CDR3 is TGTGCCAGCAGTGGGAATCCTACCTACAATGAGCAGTTCTTC. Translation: CASSGNPTYNEQFF.